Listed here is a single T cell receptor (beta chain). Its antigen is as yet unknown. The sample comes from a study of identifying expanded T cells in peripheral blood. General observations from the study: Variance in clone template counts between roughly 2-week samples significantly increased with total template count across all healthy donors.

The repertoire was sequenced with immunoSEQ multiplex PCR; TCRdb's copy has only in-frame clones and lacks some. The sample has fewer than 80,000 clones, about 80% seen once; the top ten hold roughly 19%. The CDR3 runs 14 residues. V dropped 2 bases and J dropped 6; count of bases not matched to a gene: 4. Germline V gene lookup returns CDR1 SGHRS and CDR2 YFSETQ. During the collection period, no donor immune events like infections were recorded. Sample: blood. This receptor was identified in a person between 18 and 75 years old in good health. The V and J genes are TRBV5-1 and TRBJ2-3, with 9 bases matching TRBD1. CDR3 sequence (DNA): TGCGCCAGCAGCTTACAGGGGGCGAGGGATACGCAGTATTTT. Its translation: CASSLQGARDTQYF.